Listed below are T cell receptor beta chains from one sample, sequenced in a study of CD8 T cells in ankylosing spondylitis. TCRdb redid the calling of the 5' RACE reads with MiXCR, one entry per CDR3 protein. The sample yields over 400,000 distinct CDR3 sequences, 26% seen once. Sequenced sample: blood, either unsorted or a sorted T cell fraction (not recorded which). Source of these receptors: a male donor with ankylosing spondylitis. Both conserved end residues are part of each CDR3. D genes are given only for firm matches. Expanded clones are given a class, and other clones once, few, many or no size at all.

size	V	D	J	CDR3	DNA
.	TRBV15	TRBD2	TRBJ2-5	CATSRDLAETKETQYF	TGTGCCACCAGCAGAGATCTAGCGGAGACGAAAGAGACCCAGTACTTC
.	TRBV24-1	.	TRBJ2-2	CATSGIASNTGELFF	TGTGCCACCAGTGGGATAGCTTCGAACACCGGGGAGCTGTTTTTT
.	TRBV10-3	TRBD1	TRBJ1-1	CAIRITGADTEAFF	TGTGCCATCAGGATAACAGGGGCTGACACTGAAGCTTTCTTT
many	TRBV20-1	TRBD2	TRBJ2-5	CSADPGLAEGTQYF	TGCAGTGCTGACCCAGGACTAGCCGAAGGGACCCAGTACTTC
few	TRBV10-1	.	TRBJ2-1	CASPLKGDNEQFF	TGCGCCAGCCCTCTGAAGGGTGACAATGAGCAGTTCTTC
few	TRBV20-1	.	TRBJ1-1	CSASGSPDTEAFF	TGCAGTGCTAGCGGGTCCCCGGACACTGAAGCTTTCTTT
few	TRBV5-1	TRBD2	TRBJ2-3	CASSLGGGTSTDTQYF	TGCGCCAGCAGCCTGGGCGGGGGTACTAGCACAGATACGCAGTATTTT
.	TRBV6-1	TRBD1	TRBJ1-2	CASSEKVGQGAGYGYTF	TGTGCCAGCAGTGAAAAGGTTGGACAGGGGGCGGGATATGGCTACACCTTC
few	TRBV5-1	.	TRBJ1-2	CASSLGSEWGYTF	TGCGCCAGCAGCTTGGGTTCTGAATGGGGCTACACCTTC
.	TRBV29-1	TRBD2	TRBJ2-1	CSVDLASGYNEQFF	TGCAGCGTTGATCTGGCTAGCGGGTACAATGAGCAGTTCTTC
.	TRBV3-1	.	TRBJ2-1	CASSQDLLAGTYNEQFF	TGTGCCAGCAGCCAAGATCTCCTGGCGGGAACCTACAATGAGCAGTTCTTC
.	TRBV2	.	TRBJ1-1	CASGWAGNTEAFF	TGTGCCAGCGGATGGGCAGGGAACACTGAAGCTTTCTTT